This note documents a single TCR beta chain sequence. The antigen is unknown. The V end lost 5 bases, the J end lost 3 bases, and 13 bases lay between the germline ends. The CDR3 is 14 residues long. Germline V lookup: CDR1 MNHNY, CDR2 SVGAGI (reference sequence). The data were obtained in a study of T cell responses to AZD1222 COVID-19 vaccine. General study results and limits: Per reports, nearly half of all spike-specific TCRs target regions that are unmutated in variants. Sampled repertoires all dated from after the peak T cell response. Vaccination with two AZD1222 doses was followed by a rise in Spike-specific TCR breadth and depth.

TCRdb's table, derived via immunoSEQ multiplex PCR, lists solely in-frame clones and lacks some. The sample records 70,000 to 95,000 clones, 85% to 90% being singletons. This specimen consisted of peripheral blood, obtained 28 days after the second AZD1222 dose. The chain couples TRBV6-6 to TRBJ1-1, with a possible D match to TRBD1 (5 bases). The sequence was obtained from an adult who received the AZD1222 COVID-19 vaccine. The CDR3, as DNA: TGTGCCAGCAGTACGGGAGGGGTTGACACTGAAGCTTTCTTT. Its translation: CASSTGGVDTEAFF.